This is a list of T cell receptor beta chains from one sample in a study of blood T cells in healthy people across ages. TCRdb reprocessed the 5' RACE reads with MiXCR, giving one entry per CDR3 protein. This sample has 1.6 million or so distinct CDR3 sequences, with 34% found just once. The sequenced sample was blood. The receptors derive from a woman aged 25 to 39 in good health. CDR3s include the opening cysteine and the closing phenylalanine or tryptophan. D genes are given only for firm matches. Expanded clones get a size class; other rows say once, few or many, or leave the size out.

V	J	D	size	DNA	CDR3
TRBV7-2	TRBJ2-5	TRBD1	few	TGTGCCAGCAGCGGGACAGCGAGCGACACTTATCAAGAGACCCAGTACTTC	CASSGTASDTYQETQYF
TRBV7-2	TRBJ1-1	TRBD1	NA	TGTGCCAGCAGCGGTTCCGGGACAGAGAACACTGAAGCTTTCTTT	CASSGSGTENTEAFF
TRBV27	TRBJ2-7	TRBD2	NA	TGTGCCAGCAAAACACTAGCGGGGACCCCCTACGAGCAGTACTTC	CASKTLAGTPYEQYF
TRBV2	TRBJ2-5	TRBD1	NA	TGTGCCAGCAGCCAGGGGGACAGGACGTACCAAGAGACCCAGTACTTC	CASSQGDRTYQETQYF
TRBV6-2/TRBV6-3	TRBJ2-1	NA	NA	TGTGCCAGCAGCTACGTGGACAAAGGGAATGAGCAGTTCTTC	CASSYVDKGNEQFF
TRBV3-1	TRBJ2-5	NA	few	TGTGCCAGCAGCCAAGGGCAGGGGAAAGAGACCCAGTACTTC	CASSQGQGKETQYF
TRBV30	TRBJ2-5	NA	NA	TGTGCCTGGAGTGAATTTGGGGTTGGAGAGACCCAGTACTTC	CAWSEFGVGETQYF
TRBV5-1	TRBJ2-2	TRBD2	NA	TGCGCCAGCAGCTTGGGACTAGCGGGATATTCCACCGGGGAGCTGTTTTTT	CASSLGLAGYSTGELFF
TRBV11-2	TRBJ2-1	TRBD2	few	TGTGCCAGCAGCTTAGAGGAGGGAGCGGGAGAACGGTACAATGAGCAGTTCTTC	CASSLEEGAGERYNEQFF
TRBV5-1	TRBJ2-1	TRBD1	NA	TGCGCCAGCAGCTTGGAGGGACAGGGGTATGATGGGCAGTTCTTC	CASSLEGQGYDGQFF
TRBV19	TRBJ1-2	NA	NA	TGTGCCAGTACAGGAGTTAACTATGGCTACACCTTC	CASTGVNYGYTF
TRBV30	TRBJ1-1	NA	NA	TGTGCCTGGAGGCCGTTAGGCAGGTTTGAGACTTTCTTT	CAWRPLGRFETFF
TRBV18	TRBJ2-7	NA	few	TGTGCCAGCTCACAGGGAGTGTTCGCCTACGAGCAGTACTTC	CASSQGVFAYEQYF
TRBV20-1	TRBJ2-1	NA	few	TGCAGTGCTAGACAAGACAGCTACAATGAGCAGTTCTTC	CSARQDSYNEQFF
TRBV14	TRBJ2-7	NA	NA	TGTGCCAGCAGCCGGGTCACCCCCTACGAGCAGTACTTC	CASSRVTPYEQYF
TRBV21-1	TRBJ2-1	NA	NA	TGTGCCAGCAGCAAACTAAGGTTAGGTGAGCAGTTCTTC	CASSKLRLGEQFF
TRBV20-1	TRBJ1-2	TRBD1	NA	TGCAGTGCTAGCGACGGACAGGGGGCGTATGGTTACACCTTC	CSASDGQGAYGYTF
TRBV2	TRBJ2-7	NA	NA	TGTGCCAGCAGCGGGACTCTCCCCGAGCAGTACTTC	CASSGTLPEQYF
TRBV6-5	TRBJ2-2	TRBD2	few	TGTGCCAGCAGTTACTCGATAGGGGCGGGAGCGAACACCGGGGAGCTGTTTTTT	CASSYSIGAGANTGELFF
TRBV12-3/TRBV12-4	TRBJ2-1	NA	NA	TGTGCCAGCAGTTCCGGCCTAGAGGGCGATGAGCGGTTCTTC	CASSSGLEGDERFF
TRBV4-2	TRBJ2-2	NA	NA	TGTGCCAGCAGCCAAGCGGAGGGTAACACCGGGGAGCTGTTTTTT	CASSQAEGNTGELFF
TRBV11-3	TRBJ2-3	NA	few	TGTGCCAGCAGCTTAGATGGCAAATCCCCAGATACGCAGTATTTT	CASSLDGKSPDTQYF
TRBV4-1	TRBJ2-4	NA	many	TGCGCCAGCAGCCAAGCAGCGGGAGCCAAAAACATTCAGTACTTC	CASSQAAGAKNIQYF
TRBV28	TRBJ2-7	TRBD2	few	TGTGCCAGCAGGGCTGGACTAGCGGGAGTTTACGAGCAGTACTTC	CASRAGLAGVYEQYF
TRBV12-3/TRBV12-4	TRBJ2-3	NA	NA	TGTGCCAGCACCAGACGAGGGTTGCGGTACACAGATACGCAGTATTTT	CASTRRGLRYTDTQYF
TRBV7-3	TRBJ2-1	TRBD2	once	TGTGCCAGCAGCTTACGAGCGGGAGTTGAGCAGTTCTTC	CASSLRAGVEQFF
TRBV6-5	TRBJ2-1	NA	NA	TGTGCCAGCAGTTACTCTCAGGGCTACAATGAGCAGTTCTTC	CASSYSQGYNEQFF
TRBV28	TRBJ2-7	NA	NA	TGTGCCGTCAGAGGGACGGAGAACGAGCAGTACTTC	CAVRGTENEQYF
TRBV20-1	TRBJ2-1	TRBD2	few	TGCAGTGCTAGCTCGCTAGCGGGAACCAATGAGCAGTTCTTC	CSASSLAGTNEQFF
TRBV12-3/TRBV12-4	TRBJ1-6	NA	many	TGTGCCAGCAGCCCGGGCCGGTCGAATTCACCCCTCCACTTT	CASSPGRSNSPLHF
TRBV7-3	TRBJ2-3	NA	many	TGTGCCAGCAGCTTAAACTCCCCCACAGATACGCAGTATTTT	CASSLNSPTDTQYF
TRBV7-8	TRBJ2-3	NA	NA	TGTGCCAGCAGCTACCCGACCGGGACTGGAGACACAGATACGCAGTATTTT	CASSYPTGTGDTDTQYF